This is a list of T cell receptor beta chains from one sample in a study of memory CD4+ T cells and cytomegalovirus serostatus. TCRdb's copy holds only in-frame clones and misses some; the assay was immunoSEQ multiplex PCR. The profile shows roughly 64,000 clones, 70% to 80% of them singletons. The source material was memory CD4+ T cells from blood. The receptor source for this set is an adult in good health and CMV-seronegative. Each CDR3 is given with its conserved first and last residue. The D gene is left open where the match is weak. A row's size may be missing; if present it is once, few, many or a size class.

size	D	J	V	CDR3	DNA
-	-	TRBJ1-4	TRBV13	CASRLAGGRGGEKLFF	TGTGCCAGCAGACTAGCTGGGGGCAGGGGAGGTGAAAAACTGTTTTTT
-	-	TRBJ2-5	TRBV7-9	CASSLPAGARTQYF	TGTGCCAGCAGCTTACCTGCGGGGGCGCGGACCCAGTACTTC
-	-	TRBJ1-1	TRBV7-2	CASSPSGFRSVGTEAFF	TGTGCCAGCAGCCCCTCGGGTTTCCGATCGGTGGGCACTGAAGCTTTCTTT
-	-	TRBJ1-3	TRBV9	CASSVVLGDTIYF	TGTGCCAGCAGCGTAGTTCTGGGGGACACCATATATTTT
few	-	TRBJ1-3	TRBV7-2	CASSLQYSGNTIYF	TGTGCCAGCAGCCTTCAGTACTCTGGAAACACCATATATTTT
-	TRBD1	TRBJ2-3	TRBV11-3	CASSRDRNTDTQYF	TGTGCCAGCAGCCGGGACAGAAACACAGATACGCAGTATTTT
few	-	TRBJ1-2	TRBV2	CASSEAWGGTDGYTF	TGTGCCAGCAGTGAAGCGTGGGGCGGTACCGATGGCTACACCTTC
-	-	TRBJ1-1	TRBV29-1	CSVGEIKNGGAFF	TGCAGCGTTGGGGAGATCAAAAATGGGGGAGCTTTCTTT
-	-	TRBJ2-7	TRBV4-2	CASSQEASTSYEQYF	TGTGCCAGCAGCCAAGAGGCGAGCACTAGCTACGAGCAGTACTTC
-	TRBD2	TRBJ2-1	TRBV4-1	CASSQELGTSLSEQFF	TGCGCCAGCAGCCAAGAATTAGGGACTAGCTTGTCTGAGCAGTTCTTC
-	TRBD1	TRBJ2-1	TRBV5-1	CASSPRQGSYNEQFF	TGCGCCAGCAGCCCAAGACAGGGCTCCTACAATGAGCAGTTCTTC
few	-	TRBJ2-7	TRBV6-1	CASSEWAGRTYEQYF	TGTGCCAGCAGTGAATGGGCAGGACGTACCTACGAGCAGTACTTC
-	-	TRBJ1-2	TRBV29-1	CSVTGGYGYTF	TGCAGCGTTACGGGAGGCTATGGCTACACCTTC
-	TRBD2	TRBJ2-6	TRBV19	CASSPGLAGLNSGANVLTF	TGTGCCAGTAGTCCCGGACTAGCGGGACTCAACTCTGGGGCCAACGTCCTGACTTTC
medium-sized	TRBD1	TRBJ1-2	TRBV7-2	CASSSPGGLWGYTF	TGTGCCAGCAGCTCCCCAGGGGGGTTGTGGGGCTACACCTTC
-	-	TRBJ1-2	TRBV27	CASRPQGPDGGLYGYTF	TGTGCCAGCAGACCCCAAGGACCGGACGGGGGGCTCTATGGCTACACCTTC
-	TRBD1	TRBJ2-1	TRBV7-3	CASSLTGTGKGYNEQFF	TGTGCCAGCAGCTTAACGGGGACAGGAAAAGGCTACAATGAGCAGTTCTTC
-	TRBD1	TRBJ2-7	TRBV7-8	CASSLRTGASYEQYF	TGTGCCAGCAGCTTAAGGACAGGGGCCTCCTACGAGCAGTACTTC
-	TRBD2	TRBJ2-1	TRBV11-3	CASSSKRDGHEQFF	TGTGCCAGCAGCTCCAAGCGGGATGGACATGAGCAGTTCTTC
once	TRBD1	TRBJ2-5	TRBV5-4	CASNPYRQGGQETQYF	TGTGCCAGCAACCCATACAGACAGGGGGGCCAAGAGACCCAGTACTTC
-	-	TRBJ2-7	TRBV18	CASSPRRDSVHEQYF	TGTGCCAGCTCACCACGGAGGGACTCCGTCCACGAGCAGTACTTC
few	TRBD1	TRBJ1-1	TRBV11-2	CASSPATGAYRLNTEAFF	TGTGCCAGCAGCCCAGCTACAGGGGCTTACAGATTAAACACTGAAGCTTTCTTT
-	TRBD1	TRBJ2-7	TRBV5-1	CASSSGQGATGQYF	TGCGCCAGCAGCTCGGGACAGGGGGCGACGGGGCAGTACTTC
once	-	TRBJ2-1	TRBV6-5	CASRRQGRGNEQFF	TGTGCCAGCAGGAGACAGGGGAGGGGCAATGAGCAGTTCTTC
-	-	TRBJ2-4	TRBV28	CASSRGLAKNIQYF	TGTGCCAGCAGCCGGGGCCTGGCCAAAAACATTCAGTACTTC
-	-	TRBJ2-3	TRBV6-1	CASREHISTDTQYF	TGTGCCAGCAGGGAACATATCAGCACAGATACGCAGTATTTT
-	TRBD1	TRBJ2-7	TRBV29-1	CSVDGQGNYEQYF	TGCAGCGTTGACGGACAGGGGAACTACGAGCAGTACTTC
few	-	TRBJ1-6	TRBV6-5	CASSYREDNSPLHF	TGTGCCAGCAGTTACCGGGAAGATAATTCACCCCTCCACTTT